This note documents a single T cell receptor beta chain sequence. Its antigen is currently unknown. This specimen comes from a study of T cells in localized non-small cell lung cancer. Study-level results: Adjacent uninvolved lung had the highest clonality, suggesting focused antigen responses. A median of 57 clones ranked among the top 100 in tumor appeared in adjacent lung. Tumor samples were not multi-region, leaving intratumor heterogeneity unexcluded.

The assay was immunoSEQ multiplex PCR, and TCRdb's table has in-frame clones only and misses some. The data hold 20,000 to 25,000 clones, with over 75% observed a single time. The clonotype was recovered from a man aged 35-69 years with stage II lung adenocarcinoma. The specimen comprised PBMCs, sampled before any cancer treatment.

The CDR3 spells CASSINYGSSYEQYF. CDR3 DNA sequence: TGTGCCAGTAGTATAAATTACGGGAGTTCCTACGAGCAGTACTTC. The V gene is TRBV19, the J gene TRBJ2-7; tentative D call: TRBD2 (6 bases). V dropped 2 bases and J dropped 1 base, with 12 bases sitting between them. This CDR3 has 15 amino acids. In germline, CDR1 is LNHDA, CDR2 SQIVND (reference sequence).